Listed below are T cell receptor beta chains from one sample, sequenced in a study of cytomegalovirus exposure and HLA in healthy donors. Here immunoSEQ multiplex PCR was the method, and the copy in TCRdb shows in-frame clones only, minus some. Of around 95,000 clones listed, around 72% are singletons. The sequenced sample was PBMCs. Receptor source: a male donor in good health and CMV-seronegative. The CDR3 runs from the conserved cysteine through the conserved F or W. Each record gives: V gene, D gene, J gene, clone size, CDR3 protein, CDR3 DNA. A D gene is named only where the DNA matches it firmly. Size tells how often a clone was seen (once, few, many) or the class of an expanded clone, and some rows leave it out.

V: TRBV6-1; D: TRBD1; J: TRBJ2-7; size: NA; CDR3: CASSEDDRGIYEQYF; DNA: TGTGCCAGCAGTGAAGACGACAGGGGGATCTACGAGCAGTACTTC
V: TRBV14; D: TRBD2; J: TRBJ2-1; size: few; CDR3: CASSQASSGRNHEQFF; DNA: TGTGCCAGCAGCCAAGCGTCTAGCGGGAGAAACCATGAGCAGTTCTTC
V: TRBV5-4; D: TRBD1; J: TRBJ2-1; size: few; CDR3: CASSLRAWTGSSKYEQFF; DNA: TGTGCCAGCAGCTTGAGGGCCTGGACAGGGTCTAGTAAGTATGAGCAGTTCTTC
V: TRBV21-1; D: NA; J: TRBJ1-2; size: NA; CDR3: CASSKFLADLPGGGYTF; DNA: TGTGCCAGCAGCAAATTTTTAGCGGATCTTCCAGGGGGTGGCTACACCTTC
V: TRBV9; D: TRBD1; J: TRBJ2-2; size: NA; CDR3: CASSAPGTGGDTGELFF; DNA: TGTGCCAGCAGCGCCCCTGGGACAGGGGGCGATACCGGGGAGCTGTTTTTT
V: TRBV28; D: TRBD2; J: TRBJ2-3; size: NA; CDR3: CASSEATGTSGRTQYF; DNA: TGTGCCAGCAGTGAAGCCACCGGGACTAGCGGGAGGACGCAGTATTTT
V: TRBV11-2; D: TRBD1; J: TRBJ1-5; size: NA; CDR3: CASSQGTGGNQPQHF; DNA: TGTGCCAGCAGCCAAGGGACAGGTGGCAATCAGCCCCAGCATTTT
V: TRBV27; D: TRBD1; J: TRBJ1-6; size: NA; CDR3: CASSPTRRTGGNSPLHF; DNA: TGTGCCAGCAGTCCAACCCGACGGACAGGGGGGAATTCACCCCTCCACTTT
V: TRBV29-1; D: NA; J: TRBJ2-3; size: NA; CDR3: CSLGEAGTYTQYF; DNA: TGCAGCCTCGGGGAAGCCGGAACCTATACGCAGTATTTT
V: TRBV13; D: NA; J: TRBJ2-7; size: NA; CDR3: CASSLGDRGHYEQYF; DNA: TGTGCCAGCAGCTTAGGCGATAGGGGCCACTACGAGCAGTACTTC
V: TRBV6-5; D: TRBD2; J: TRBJ2-1; size: NA; CDR3: CASRPGGARNEQFF; DNA: TGTGCCAGCAGACCGGGAGGGGCTCGAAATGAGCAGTTCTTC
V: TRBV9; D: NA; J: TRBJ2-5; size: NA; CDR3: CASSVASVQETQYF; DNA: TGTGCCAGCAGCGTAGCTAGCGTCCAAGAGACCCAGTACTTC
V: TRBV11-2; D: TRBD1; J: TRBJ1-2; size: once; CDR3: CASREGARLGGYTF; DNA: TGTGCCAGCAGAGAGGGGGCGAGATTGGGCGGCTACACCTTC
V: TRBV5-4; D: NA; J: TRBJ1-2; size: NA; CDR3: CASSPAGTENYGYTF; DNA: TGTGCCAGCAGCCCTGCGGGGACTGAGAACTATGGCTACACCTTC
V: TRBV19; D: TRBD1; J: TRBJ2-7; size: few; CDR3: CASSPGTGDEQYF; DNA: TGTGCCAGTAGCCCCGGGACAGGGGACGAGCAGTACTTC
V: TRBV4-1; D: TRBD1; J: TRBJ1-2; size: NA; CDR3: CASSLVRDRELAVGYTF; DNA: TGCGCCAGCAGCCTTGTCCGGGACAGGGAATTAGCGGTTGGCTACACCTTC
V: TRBV19; D: TRBD1; J: TRBJ1-2; size: NA; CDR3: CASSPRQGVRYGYTF; DNA: TGTGCCAGTAGTCCTCGACAGGGGGTGCGGTATGGCTACACCTTC
V: TRBV29-1; D: NA; J: TRBJ2-7; size: NA; CDR3: CSVVEGGNYEQYF; DNA: TGCAGCGTTGTAGAAGGAGGAAACTACGAGCAGTACTTC